The clone carrying this T cell receptor (beta chain) was observed once. The antigen is unknown. This entry is derived from a study of cytomegalovirus exposure and HLA in healthy donors. It was with 60 Vbeta and 13 Jbeta primers that the PCR ran. Here immunoSEQ multiplex PCR was the method, and the copy in TCRdb shows in-frame clones only, minus some. The sample includes more than 95,000 clones, about four fifths of them seen just once. Overall study results and limits: In a later analysis, productive TCRs from donors in an Asian-associated ancestry cluster reportedly carried fewer N-insertions than the cohort mean. Further analysis was carried out later, and it showed several of the most significant clusters appearing linked to common viral pathogens.

From germline, CDR1 is MNHEY and CDR2 SVGAGI. The CDR3 has 14 residues. Trimming left V 6 bases short and J 0 bases short, with 11 bases between. The clonotype was recovered from a woman aged 70-85 years in good health and CMV-seropositive. The sample was PBMCs. The V and J genes are TRBV6-5 and TRBJ1-1, with D unresolved. Here the CDR3 reads CASSSRSLNTEAFF. The CDR3 bases are TGTGCCAGCAGCTCCAGGTCGCTGAACACTGAAGCTTTCTTT.